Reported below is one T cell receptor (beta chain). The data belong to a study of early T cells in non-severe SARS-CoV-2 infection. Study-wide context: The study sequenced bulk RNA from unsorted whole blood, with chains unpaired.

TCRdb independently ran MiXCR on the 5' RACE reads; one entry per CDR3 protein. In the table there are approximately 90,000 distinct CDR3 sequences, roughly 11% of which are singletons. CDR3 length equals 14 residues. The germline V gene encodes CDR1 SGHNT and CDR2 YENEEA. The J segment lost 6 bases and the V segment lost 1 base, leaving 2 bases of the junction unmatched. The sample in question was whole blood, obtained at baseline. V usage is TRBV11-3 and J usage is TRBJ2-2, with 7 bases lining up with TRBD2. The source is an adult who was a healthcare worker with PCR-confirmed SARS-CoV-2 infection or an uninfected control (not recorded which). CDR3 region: CASSLVRGAGELFF. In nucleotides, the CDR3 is TGTGCCAGCAGCTTAGTTCGGGGGGCCGGGGAGCTGTTTTTT.